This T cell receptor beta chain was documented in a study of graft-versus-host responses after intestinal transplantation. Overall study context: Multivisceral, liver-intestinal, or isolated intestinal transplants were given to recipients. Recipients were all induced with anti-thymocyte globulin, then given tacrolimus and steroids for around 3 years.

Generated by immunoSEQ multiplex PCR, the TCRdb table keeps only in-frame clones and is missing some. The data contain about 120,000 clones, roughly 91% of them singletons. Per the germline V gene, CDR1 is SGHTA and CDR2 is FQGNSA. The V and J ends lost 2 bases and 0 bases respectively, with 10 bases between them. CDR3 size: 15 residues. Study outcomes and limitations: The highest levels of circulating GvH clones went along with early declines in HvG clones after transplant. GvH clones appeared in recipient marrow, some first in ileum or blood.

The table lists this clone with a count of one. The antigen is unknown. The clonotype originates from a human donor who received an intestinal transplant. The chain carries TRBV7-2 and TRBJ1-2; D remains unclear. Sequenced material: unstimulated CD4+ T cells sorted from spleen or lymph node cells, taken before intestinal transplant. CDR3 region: CASSLMQIPNYGYTF. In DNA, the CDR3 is TGTGCCAGCAGCTTAATGCAAATTCCTAACTATGGCTACACCTTC.